This T cell receptor (beta chain) was identified in a study of PD-L1 blockade in urothelial cancer (dated by TCRdb to between 2016 and 2019). Notes on the research overall: Therapy was started in the mid-2010s for all patients, and atezolizumab 1,200 mg was administered intravenously every 3 weeks. About 90% of the roughly 30 patients were identified as males with urothelial cancer of bladder origin, and a prior smoking history was reported by 18 of 29 patients. Patients had an ECOG performance status of 0 or 1 and had received between 0 and 3 prior chemotherapy regimens. Blood samples were analyzed at 3 weeks after treatment start (second dose) and at 6 weeks after treatment start. Blood samples gave median yields of approximately 130,000 T cells and tens of thousands of unique TCRs, along with a median clonality of around 0.08. An exploratory multi-omic analysis was conducted of the somatic, immune and clinical correlates of response to PD-L1 blockade with atezolizumab in urothelial cancer. Pretreatment tumor samples and matched peripheral blood, collected serially before and after atezolizumab treatment, underwent TCR sequencing. Durable clinical benefit was defined as progression-free survival longer than 6 months, and TCR features were also tested against progression-free and overall survival. In the same patients who had TCR sequencing, pretreatment tumors also underwent whole exome sequencing and RNA sequencing. Nine patients achieved durable clinical benefit and around 19 did not. Around 29 patients had pretreatment blood TCR-seq, some 25 had at least one posttreatment blood collection, and some 25 had tumor TCR-seq. Findings and caveats that apply to the study as a whole: Because the sample size was small (n ≈ 29) and many exploratory analyses were performed, the results are intended to be hypothesis-generating. Improved progression-free and overall survival was found to be associated with pretreatment peripheral blood TCR clonality below the median. At 3 weeks after the start of treatment, tumor-associated TCR clones in peripheral blood had expanded more in patients with durable benefit (n ≈ 20, p = 0.022).

To estimate absolute template abundance from read counts, synthetic TCR analog templates were spiked into each PCR. TCRbeta CDR3 regions were amplified from genomic DNA with bias-controlled V and J gene primers using the immunoSEQ assay. Sequencing of rearranged TCRbeta segments was performed at approximately 20X coverage. Per the authors' processing: Clustering was used to correct sequencing errors, and CDR3s were annotated against IMGT so that V, D and J genes could be assigned. Out-of-frame and stop-codon sequences were excluded, and only productive TCRbeta rearrangements were used in downstream analyses. Clonality was computed as one minus Shannon entropy normalized by the log of the number of unique productive sequences. Fisher's exact test with Benjamini-Hochberg correction, using a cutoff of adjusted p below 0.01, was how clones that differed between time points or between blood and tumor were identified. The table was pulled from immuneACCESS by TCRdb, which kept in-frame rearrangements only. Such tables lose some clones; where checked, under half of the loss comes from unresolved V genes, and the rest has no known cause. From that table come the V and J calls and clone size; the DNA was used to work out D and trimming. This sample comprises more than 90,000 clones, roughly 87% of them detected only once. Of the sample, 2% to 2.5% is held by the ten largest clones.

The time point label on this specimen signifies: pretreatment peripheral blood. The cohort included 29 patients with locally advanced or metastatic urothelial carcinoma who were treated at Memorial Sloan Kettering on a trial protocol. Peripheral blood mononuclear cells were collected pretreatment and during treatment, with between 1 and 8 total time points per patient. The Qiagen DNeasy Blood extraction kit was used to purify genomic DNA from total PBMCs and from tumor samples. PBMCs were collected pretreatment and during treatment and were isolated and stored as previously described. The germline ends are 14 bases apart after V is trimmed by 4 bases and J by 5 bases. Per the germline V gene (reference sequence), LNHNV is the CDR1 and YYDKDF is the CDR2. CDR3 length: 15 amino acids, cysteine to phenylalanine. Just CDR3 DNA is preserved here, 45 bases in frame from base 1. With regard to this clone: Its antigen remains undetermined. No per-base quality is available; no much larger clone lies one base away.

This sequence was found in a man in his sixties with urothelial cancer. The sample in question was PBMCs, obtained around atezolizumab (anti-PD-L1) treatment. This sequence uses TRBV15 and TRBJ1-4; the D gene is possibly TRBD1, with 6 bases matching. This receptor carries the CDR3 CATSTRQVGNEKLFF. Read as DNA, the sequence is TGTGCCACCAGCACCCGACAGGTGGGGAATGAAAAACTGTTTTTT.